This T cell receptor beta chain was sequenced in a study of T cells in Graves' hyperthyroidism and ophthalmopathy. Germline V lookup: CDR1 DFQATT, CDR2 SNEGSKA (reference sequence). The CDR3 consists of 13 residues. The germline V and J ends were trimmed by 2 bases and 5 bases, with 11 bases remaining between them. Amplification of TCR beta CDR3 regions was performed using RNA transcripts as template. HTBI primers were employed in a first-round RT-PCR of the TCR CDR3. TCRdb reanalysed the multiplex PCR reads using MiXCR and keeps one entry per CDR3 protein. Of approximately 530,000 distinct CDR3 sequences in the sample, 20% are singletons; the top ten hold 47%. This clonotype was seen repeatedly, ten times or more.

Sequencing used blood. This chain uses TRBV20-1 with TRBJ2-3; D gene ambiguous. The receptor was derived from a man aged 40-49 years with Graves' ophthalmopathy. Written as DNA, the CDR3 is TGCAGTGCTAGACGGGCAGTCATAGATACGCAGTATTTT. It yields the protein CSARRAVIDTQYF.